What follows is one T cell receptor (beta chain) and its context. CDR1 is ENHRY, CDR2 SYGVKD, per germline. This CDR3 comprises 15 residues. V lost 2 bases, J lost 7 bases, and 6 bases stayed unmatched. The source of the sample is a study of cytomegalovirus exposure and HLA in healthy donors. A multiplex PCR was run with 60 Vbeta primers and 13 Jbeta primers. Study processing details: Per a later analysis, the number of unique TCR beta chains was around 80 million, of which about 11 million were shared. Profiling relied on immunoSEQ multiplex PCR, and the TCRdb table lists in-frame clones only, not all of them. V, J and clone size were drawn from that table, and D and trimming were deduced from the DNA. The table has just under 250,000 clones, around 76% seen once.

The rearrangement uses TRBV10-3 and TRBJ1-1; 11 nucleotides align to TRBD1. Material: PBMCs. This TCR was recovered from a middle-aged woman in good health and CMV-seropositive. CDR3 sequence: CAISEPDRGLGEAFF. In DNA, the CDR3 is TGTGCCATCAGTGAGCCGGACAGGGGGCTAGGTGAAGCTTTCTTT.